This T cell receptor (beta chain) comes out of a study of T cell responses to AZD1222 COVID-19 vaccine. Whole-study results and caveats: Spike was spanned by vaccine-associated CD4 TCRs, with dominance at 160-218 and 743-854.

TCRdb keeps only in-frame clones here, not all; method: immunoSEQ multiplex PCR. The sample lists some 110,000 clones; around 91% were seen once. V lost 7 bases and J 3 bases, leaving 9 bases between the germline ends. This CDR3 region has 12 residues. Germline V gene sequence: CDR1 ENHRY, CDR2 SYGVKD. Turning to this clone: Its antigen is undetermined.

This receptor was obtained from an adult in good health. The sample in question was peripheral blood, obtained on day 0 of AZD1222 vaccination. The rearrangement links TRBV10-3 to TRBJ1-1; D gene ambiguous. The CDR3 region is CAITNGDTEAFF. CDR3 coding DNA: TGTGCCATCACTAACGGGGACACTGAAGCTTTCTTT.